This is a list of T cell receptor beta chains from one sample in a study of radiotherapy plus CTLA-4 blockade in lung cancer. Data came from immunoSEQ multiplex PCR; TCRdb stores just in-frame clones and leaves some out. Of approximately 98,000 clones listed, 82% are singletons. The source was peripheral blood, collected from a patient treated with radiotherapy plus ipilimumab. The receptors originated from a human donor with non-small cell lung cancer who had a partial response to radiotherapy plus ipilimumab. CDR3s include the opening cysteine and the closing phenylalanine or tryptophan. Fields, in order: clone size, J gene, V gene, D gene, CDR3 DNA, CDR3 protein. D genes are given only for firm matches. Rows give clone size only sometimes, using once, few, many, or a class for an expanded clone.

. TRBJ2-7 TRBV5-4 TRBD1 TGTGCCAGCAGCTATTGGACAGGGACCCACGAGCAGTACTTC CASSYWTGTHEQYF
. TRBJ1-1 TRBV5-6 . TGTGCCAGCAGCCCCGGGGACACTGAAGCTTTCTTT CASSPGDTEAFF
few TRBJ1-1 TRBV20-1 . TGCAGTGCTAGCAGATACACTGAAGCTTTCTTT CSASRYTEAFF
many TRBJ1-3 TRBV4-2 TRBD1 TGTGCCAGCAGCCGGTCAAAGACAGGGGAACGAAACACCATATATTTT CASSRSKTGERNTIYF
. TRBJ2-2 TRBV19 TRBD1 TGTGCCAGTGGGGGTCCCTCGGACAGGGGAGTTATGACCGGGGAGCTGTTTTTT CASGGPSDRGVMTGELFF
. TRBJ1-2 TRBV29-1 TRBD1 TGCAGCGTTGCGATATACCGGCCAGGGGGCTATGGCTACACCTTC CSVAIYRPGGYGYTF
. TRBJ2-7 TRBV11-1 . TGTGCCAGCAGCTTACGGAGGGACCCTGTATCCTACGAGCAGTACTTC CASSLRRDPVSYEQYF
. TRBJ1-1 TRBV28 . TGTGCCAGCAATTTACAGAACACTGAAGCTTTCTTT CASNLQNTEAFF
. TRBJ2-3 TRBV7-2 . TGTGCCAGCAGCTCGGTGGGCGGAGGCGGGGTTAGAGATACGCAGTATTTT CASSSVGGGGVRDTQYF
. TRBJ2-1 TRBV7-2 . TGTGCCAGCAGTTCGGTTAGCTCCTACAATGAGCAGTTCTTC CASSSVSSYNEQFF
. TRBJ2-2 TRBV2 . TGTGCCAGTGCCAAGGAGGGAGGCCGGACCGGGGAGCTGTTTTTT CASAKEGGRTGELFF
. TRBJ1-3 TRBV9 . TGTGCCAGCAGCGTAGCCGGGAGCTCTGGAAACACCATATATTTT CASSVAGSSGNTIYF
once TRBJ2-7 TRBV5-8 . TGTGCCAGCAGCTTGGTGGGGGCAGGTAGCGAGCAGTACTTC CASSLVGAGSEQYF
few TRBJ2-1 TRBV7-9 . TGTGCCAGCAGTTCCCGTTTCGGCCTTGACACCTACAATGAGCAGTTCTTC CASSSRFGLDTYNEQFF
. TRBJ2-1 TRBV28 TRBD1 TGTGCCAGCGTCCGCGTGACAGGGATCAATGAGCAGTTCTTC CASVRVTGINEQFF
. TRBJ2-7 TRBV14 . TGTGCCAGCAGCCAAAGCCGGTCACTAGACTACGAGCAGTACTTC CASSQSRSLDYEQYF
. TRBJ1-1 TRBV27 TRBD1 TGTGCCAGCAGTATAAACTCCCTACAGGGGGGCACTGAAGCTTTCTTT CASSINSLQGGTEAFF
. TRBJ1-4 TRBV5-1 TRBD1 TGCGCCAGCACCTCCGGGACAGGGCCCCTCTTTAATGAAAAACTGTTTTTT CASTSGTGPLFNEKLFF
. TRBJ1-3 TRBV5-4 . TGTGCCAGCAGCTTGGAGGGGCCCACTGGAAACACCATATATTTT CASSLEGPTGNTIYF
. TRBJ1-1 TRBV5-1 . TGCGCCAGCGCCCGGGAGGTTAGCACTGAAGCTTTCTTT CASAREVSTEAFF
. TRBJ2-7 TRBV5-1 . TGCGCCAGCAGCACCGGAGACTACGAGCAGTACTTC CASSTGDYEQYF
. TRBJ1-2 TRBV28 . TGTGCCAGCAGTCTTGAGGGGGTGACGGGGGGCTACACCTTC CASSLEGVTGGYTF
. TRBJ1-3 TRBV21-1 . TGTGCCAGCAGCATCTCGGGACAGGGCCTCTCTGGAAACACCATATATTTT CASSISGQGLSGNTIYF
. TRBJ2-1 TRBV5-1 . TGCGCCAGCAGCTTGGCTCTAGGTGGAGGTGAGCAGTTCTTC CASSLALGGGEQFF
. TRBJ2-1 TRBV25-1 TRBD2 TGTGCCAGCAGTGAGACAGCGGGAGGGTCGGGTGAGCAGTTCTTC CASSETAGGSGEQFF
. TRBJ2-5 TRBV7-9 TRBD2 TGTGCCAGCACCCCGACTAGCACCGCTAAAGAGACCCAGTACTTC CASTPTSTAKETQYF
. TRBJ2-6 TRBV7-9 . TGTGCCAGCAGCTCCAACTCTGGGGCCAACGTCCTGACTTTC CASSSNSGANVLTF
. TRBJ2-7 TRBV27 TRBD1 TGTGCCAGCAGGCTCCCGGGACAGGGGGCTTACGAGCAGTACTTC CASRLPGQGAYEQYF
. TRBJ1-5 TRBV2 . TGTGCCAGCAGTGAGGCGGGCGCCCGAGGTCAGCCCCAGCATTTT CASSEAGARGQPQHF
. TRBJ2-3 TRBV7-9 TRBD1 TGTGCCAGCAGCCCGGGACAGGGGGCATGGGGAGATACGCAGTATTTT CASSPGQGAWGDTQYF
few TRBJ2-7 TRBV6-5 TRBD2 TGTGCCAGCAGCACTAGCGGGAGGGCCTACGAGCAGTACTTC CASSTSGRAYEQYF
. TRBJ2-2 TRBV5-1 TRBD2 TGCGCCAGCAGCTTGGTCGCGGGACTAGGCACCGGGGAGCTGTTTTTT CASSLVAGLGTGELFF
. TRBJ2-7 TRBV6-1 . TGTGCCAGCAGTGACCCCAACAGGAAAGTCCCCTACGAGCAGTACTTC CASSDPNRKVPYEQYF
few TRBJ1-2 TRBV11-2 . TGTGCCAGCAGCTTCGTCGGGGGGTGGAACTATGGCTACACCTTC CASSFVGGWNYGYTF
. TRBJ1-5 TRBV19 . TGTGCCAGTAGTATTCTATCGTCGGGCAATCAGCCCCAGCATTTT CASSILSSGNQPQHF
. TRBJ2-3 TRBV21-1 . TGTGCCAGCAGCCATATCGACAGGGAGTTCACAGATACGCAGTATTTT CASSHIDREFTDTQYF
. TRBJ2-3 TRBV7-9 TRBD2 TGTGCCAGCAGCCTGCGAGCGGGAGGGAGCACAGATACGCAGTATTTT CASSLRAGGSTDTQYF
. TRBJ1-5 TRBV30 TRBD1 TGTGCCTGGAGGATGGGACAGAGAGACAATCAGCCCCAGCATTTT CAWRMGQRDNQPQHF
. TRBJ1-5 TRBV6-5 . TGTGCCAGCAGGGCGACAGCCCTTAGCAATCAGCCCCAGCATTTT CASRATALSNQPQHF
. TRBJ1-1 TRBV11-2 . TGTGCCAGCAGCTTACGCGATGAAGCTTTCTTT CASSLRDEAFF
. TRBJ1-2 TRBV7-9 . TGTGCCAGCAGCTCCTCCGACTATGGCTACACCTTC CASSSSDYGYTF
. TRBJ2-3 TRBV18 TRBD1 TGTGCCAGCTCCCAGGGACAGGGGAGGCCAGATACGCAGTATTTT CASSQGQGRPDTQYF
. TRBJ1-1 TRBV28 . TGTGCCAGCAGGGACAAGAACACTGAAGCTTTCTTT CASRDKNTEAFF
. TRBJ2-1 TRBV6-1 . TGTGCCAGCAGTTCACAGGGAATTTATGAGCAGTTCTTC CASSSQGIYEQFF
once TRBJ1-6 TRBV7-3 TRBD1 TGTGCCAGCAGCTCACAGGGGGATAGAAATTCACCCCTCCACTTT CASSSQGDRNSPLHF
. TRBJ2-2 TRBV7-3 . TGTGCCAGCAGCGAAACACGGGAGAACACCGGGGAGCTGTTTTTT CASSETRENTGELFF
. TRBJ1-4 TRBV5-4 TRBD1 TGTGCCAGCAGCGTTGACAGGGGTGTTCAGGAAAAACTGTTTTTT CASSVDRGVQEKLFF
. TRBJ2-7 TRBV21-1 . TGTGCCAGCAGCAAAGAACACAACCCCCCTTTCTACGAGCAGTACTTC CASSKEHNPPFYEQYF
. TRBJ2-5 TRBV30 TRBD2 TGTGCCTGGATTGCGGCAAGCGGGAGGGCCGGGGAGACCCAGTACTTC CAWIAASGRAGETQYF
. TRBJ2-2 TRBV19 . TGTGCCAGTAGTTCCCTCGGGGGAGTGAACACCGGGGAGCTGTTTTTT CASSSLGGVNTGELFF
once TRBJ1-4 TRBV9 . TGTGCCAGCAGCGTAGGGCCCATTCAGGGATCTAATGAAAAACTGTTTTTT CASSVGPIQGSNEKLFF
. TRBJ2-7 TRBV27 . TGTGCCAGCAGTTTCCTCCCGGACACGTTAACTTACGAGCAGTACTTC CASSFLPDTLTYEQYF
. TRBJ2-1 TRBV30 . TGTGCCTGGAGTGCGGACTTTATCCGAGGTGGGCAGTTCTTC CAWSADFIRGGQFF
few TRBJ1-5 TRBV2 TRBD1 TGTGCCAGCAGGGACAGGGATAAACAGCCCCAGCATTTT CASRDRDKQPQHF
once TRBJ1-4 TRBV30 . TGTGCCTGGAGTGACACAAGAACTAATGAAAAACTGTTTTTT CAWSDTRTNEKLFF